Below are 13 T cell receptor beta chains sequenced from a single sample in a study of response to subunit inactivated influenza vaccine. TCRdb reprocessed the RT-PCR reads with MiXCR, giving one entry per CDR3 protein. The sample records 500,000 to 550,000 distinct CDR3 sequences, under 8.5% being singletons. Sample: PBMCs from blood, taken 23 months after vaccination. The receptors were sampled from a man between 50 and 70 years old who received an inactivated influenza vaccine.

The V call is TRBV5-6, the J call TRBJ2-1; 8 bases align to TRBD2. CDR1 is SGHDT, CDR2 YYEEEE, per germline. CDR3 length: 16 amino acids. Trimming cost V 5 bases and J 7 bases; bases outside gene matches: 14. In nucleotides, the CDR3 is TGTGCCAGCAGACAAACAGCGGGAGCTTGGAATAATGAGCAGTTCTTC. Its translation: CASRQTAGAWNNEQFF. The full variable domain, completed using reference TRBV5-6 and TRBJ2-1, is DAGVTQSPTHLIKTRGQQVTLRCSPKSGHDTVSWYQQALGQGPQFIFQYYEEEERQRGNFPDRFSGHQFPNYSSELNVNALLLGDSALYLCASRQTAGAWNNEQFFGPGTRLTVL.

The table lists this clonotype with a few counts. V gene TRBV20-1 combines with J gene TRBJ2-7; D gene unclear. CDR3 length: 11 residues. Germline CDR1 is DFQATT and CDR2 is SNEGSKA (reference sequence). The V gene lost 4 bases and the J gene lost 6 bases, with 10 bases spanning the gap. This CDR3 reads CSANVFPEQYF. The CDR3 DNA follows: TGCAGTGCTAATGTATTCCCCGAGCAGTACTTC.

In its sample, this clonotype was seen a few times. The J gene is TRBJ2-5, the V gene TRBV5-1, with D possibly being TRBD2 (5 bases). Germline V gives CDR1 SGHRS, CDR2 YFSETQ. The V and J ends lost 0 bases and 3 bases respectively, with 9 bases between them. The CDR3 runs 14 residues. The CDR3: CASSLGTEEETQYF. The CDR3 DNA sequence: TGCGCCAGCAGCTTGGGGACGGAGGAAGAGACCCAGTACTTC.

The genes are TRBV12-3 or TRBV12-4 and TRBJ2-7, with 8 bases identical to TRBD1. Losses at the gene ends were 6 bases for V and 4 bases for J; bases not matched to a gene: 8. This CDR3 is built from 14 residues. CDR3 bases: TGTGCCAGCAGCCCCACAGGGGGAGGATACGAGCAGTACTTC. This encodes CASSPTGGGYEQYF.

A few counts support this clonotype. The chain employs TRBV9 and TRBJ1-5; TRBD1 matches 7 bases. This CDR3 is 17 amino acids long. V was clipped by 4 bases and J by 0 bases; unmatched bases: 10. Germline V CDR1 and CDR2: SGDLS, YYNGEE. The CDR3 is CASSPRPHRGSNQPQHF. The CDR3 nucleotides read TGTGCCAGCAGCCCTCGTCCTCACAGGGGTAGCAATCAGCCCCAGCATTTT.

This sequence joins TRBV29-1 and TRBJ2-3; either TRBD1 or TRBD2 may fit D (5 bases each). V was trimmed by 4 bases and J by 7 bases, leaving 6 bases between them. Per germline, CDR1 SQVTM and CDR2 ANQGSEA. The length of the CDR3 is 10 residues. The CDR3 here is CSVGGNTQYF. CDR3 coding DNA: TGCAGCGTTGGGGGGAATACGCAGTATTTT.

V is TRBV7-2 and J is TRBJ2-1; 8 bases match TRBD2. The CDR3 is 15 amino acids. The germline gives CDR1 SGHTA, CDR2 FQGNSA. Unmatched junction bases numbered 11, after V lost 5 bases and J lost 8 bases. DNA of the CDR3: TGTGCCAGCAGCCCCGGGGCGGGAGGTATATATGAGCAGTTCTTC. Translating gives CASSPGAGGIYEQFF. Combining the CDR3 with reference TRBV7-2 and TRBJ2-1 gives the whole variable domain GAGVSQSPSNKVTEKGKDVELRCDPISGHTALYWYRQSLGQGLEFLIYFQGNSAPDKSGLPSDRFSAERTGGSVSTLTIQRTQQEDSAVYLCASSPGAGGIYEQFFGPGTRLTVL.

This clonotype came up a few times. The J gene is TRBJ2-1, the V gene TRBV7-2, with unresolved D. Germline-derived CDR1 and CDR2 are SGHTA and FQGNSA. The CDR3 loop spans 16 amino acids. With 2 bases removed from V and 1 base from J, the gap between germline ends came to 12 bases. CDR3 sequence reads: CASSLFAAASYNEQFF. The DNA for the CDR3 is TGTGCCAGCAGCTTATTTGCGGCGGCATCCTACAATGAGCAGTTCTTC.

This clonotype was found many times. The chain is built from TRBV20-1 and TRBJ1-6; 8 bases match TRBD1. CDR3 length: 15 residues. J lost 9 bases, V lost 3 bases, and 10 bases had no gene match. Per the germline V gene, CDR1 is DFQATT and CDR2 is SNEGSKA (reference sequence). CDR3 protein: CSARETGVRFSPLHF. CDR3 nucleotides: TGCAGTGCTAGGGAGACAGGGGTTAGGTTTTCACCCCTCCACTTT.

This clonotype was counted between two and nine times. The chain has TRBV6-2 or TRBV6-3 and TRBJ2-1; D is unclear. The CDR3 runs to 11 residues. The V end was cut by 1 base, the J end by 10 bases, with 5 bases between. Looked up from germline, CDR1 is MNHEY and CDR2 is SVGEGT. The chain's CDR3 is CASSYWEEQFF. CDR3 sequence (DNA): TGTGCCAGCAGTTACTGGGAAGAGCAGTTCTTC.

This clonotype was counted between two and nine times. The genes are TRBV4-3 and TRBJ2-3, with 11 bases aligning to TRBD1. Trimming at V came to 1 base and at J to 4 bases, leaving 1 base not matched to a gene. In germline, CDR1 is LGHNA, CDR2 YSLEER. This CDR3 region has 15 residues. The CDR3 sequence: CASSQAGQGADTQYF. The CDR3 coding sequence is TGCGCCAGCAGCCAAGCGGGACAGGGGGCAGATACGCAGTATTTT.

This clonotype appeared many times. This chain uses TRBV14 with TRBJ1-1; D remains ambiguous. V dropped 5 bases and J dropped 2 bases, with 12 bases sitting between them. The CDR3 length is 14 residues. CDR1 and CDR2 from the germline V gene are SGHDN and FVKESK. The CDR3 DNA follows: TGTGCCAGCAGCACCGGCATTTCTAACACTGAAGCTTTCTTT. Translation: CASSTGISNTEAFF.

This clonotype turned up a few times. V is TRBV6-2 or TRBV6-3 and J is TRBJ1-2; the D gene is possibly TRBD1 (6 bases). Germline V gene data show CDR1 as MNHEY and CDR2 as SVGEGT. V was clipped by 4 bases and J by 8 bases, with 17 bases between them. The length of the CDR3 is 14 residues. The CDR3, as DNA: TGTGCCAGCAGTTTTACAGTTCGAGGGGGAGGCTACACCTTC. It encodes CASSFTVRGGGYTF.